This record looks at one TCR beta chain sequence and its context. This clone was recorded once. This clone's antigen is unknown. Base qualities were left out, and no much larger clone turns up one base away. These data belong to a study of TIL therapy for anti-PD-1-resistant metastatic lung cancer (dated by TCRdb to 2020 to 2022). Describing the broader study: Before any PD-1/PD-L1 blockade was given, tumors were harvested, nivolumab was then administered, and patients who progressed went on to receive lymphodepletion, an infusion of expanded TIL, and IL-2. Among the enrolled patients, the median age was about 52 years (range 38-75), and the median tumor PD-L1 proportion score was roughly 6.4%. Most of the cohort had lung adenocarcinoma, including a few EGFR-mutant tumors and two ALK-rearranged tumors, and half of the patients were either current or former smokers. Across the cohort, whole-exome sequencing showed a median non-synonymous tumor mutation burden of less than 1.7 mutations per megabase. T cell receptor beta sequencing of tumor and peripheral blood served to follow clonotypes across the tumor, the expanded TIL product, and serial blood samples. What the work shows at the level of the full study, not this receptor alone: Generalizability was limited because the cohort was highly selected, with more treatment-naive, never-smoker and oncogene-addicted patients included than is typical. The study protocol defined all tumor marker inferences as exploratory. Clonotypes from the infused TIL partially replaced the baseline peripheral repertoire and then declined over months, and persistence showed no apparent association with response.

Using bias-controlled multiplex PCR with the immunoSEQ v3 hsTCRB kit, the TCR beta CDR3 regions were amplified from genomic DNA. The TCR libraries were sequenced on an Illumina NextSeq 500 to around 2 million read pairs for survey level or roughly 4.5-6.5 million read pairs for deep level. On the study's bioinformatics: V, D and J genes were assigned, non-productive sequences were removed, and clonality was reported by immunoSEQ Analyzer software. Repertoires were compared using productive Simpson clonality and Morisita overlap index of productive TRB rearrangements between infused TIL and blood. The absolute count of a clonotype in blood was estimated by multiplying the lymphocyte count by the CD3+ fraction and by the productive frequency of the clone. In its TCRdb copy, this immuneACCESS table keeps in-frame sequences only and misses some clones. Where compared with another copy, unresolved V genes explain less than half of these, and the others have no known cause. V, J and clone size are taken as reported in that table, and D and trimming were inferred from the DNA itself. Counted in this sample were just under 60,000 clones; 69% of them appeared once. Together, the top ten hold roughly 7% of the sample.

Spanning cysteine to phenylalanine, the CDR3 consists of 13 amino acids. The entry retains the CDR3 DNA only, 39 bases that are in frame from base 1. V is reduced by 3 bases and J by 3 bases, leaving a spacing of 9 bases between them. As encoded in the germline V gene, CDR1 is LGHNA while CDR2 is YNFKEQ. The label giving this sample's time point can be read as: pre-treatment sample, taken before nivolumab and TIL therapy. Between October 2017 and 2020, a dual-center phase I trial enrolled adults who had stage 4 NSCLC. The samples were drawn from an open-label, single-arm phase I trial testing tumor-infiltrating lymphocyte therapy combined with nivolumab in advanced non-small cell lung cancer. Blood mononuclear cells were isolated from EDTA tubes by Ficoll gradient and were snap-frozen as pellets, and DNA was extracted with a Qiagen mini-prep kit.

The TCR originated in a person aged 25-85 years with non-small cell lung cancer. This sequence uses TRBV4-2 and TRBJ2-7; the D gene lacks a confident call. The starting material was blood, obtained at baseline. The CDR3 reads CASSQRQNYEQYF. In nucleotide form, the sequence is TGTGCCAGCAGCCAGAGACAAAACTACGAGCAGTACTTC.